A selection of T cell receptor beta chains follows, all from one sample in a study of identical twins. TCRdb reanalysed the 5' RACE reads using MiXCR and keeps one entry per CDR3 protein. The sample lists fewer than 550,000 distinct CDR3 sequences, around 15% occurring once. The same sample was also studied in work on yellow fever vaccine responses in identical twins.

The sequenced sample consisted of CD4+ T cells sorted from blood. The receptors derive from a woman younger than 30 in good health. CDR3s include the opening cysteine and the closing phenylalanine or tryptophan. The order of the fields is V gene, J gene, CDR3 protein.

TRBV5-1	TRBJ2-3	CASSGAPTDTQYF
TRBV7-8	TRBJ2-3	CASSLDTGITDTQYF
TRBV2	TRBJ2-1	CASSEIPTSGYNEQFF
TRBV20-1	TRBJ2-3	CSAKSGYTQYF
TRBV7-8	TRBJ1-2	CASSPTGGVNGYTF
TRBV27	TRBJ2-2	CASSLALGSGELFF
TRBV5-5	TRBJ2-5	CASAGPHLEETQYF
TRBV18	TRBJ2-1	CASSLGQGLYEQFF
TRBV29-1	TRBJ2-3	CSVLAGRTDTQYF
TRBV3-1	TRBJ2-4	CASTSGRSGNIQYF
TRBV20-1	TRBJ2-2	CSATTGGPGELFF
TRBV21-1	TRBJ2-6	CARTPSGANVLTF
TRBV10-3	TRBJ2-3	CAISRNRGTDTQYF
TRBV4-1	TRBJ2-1	CASSQDLLAGGGNEQFF
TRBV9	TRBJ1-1	CASSVATGRHMNTEAFF
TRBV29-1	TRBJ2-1	CSVQGGSSYNEQFF
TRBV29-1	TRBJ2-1	CSVGAGGVITYNEQFF
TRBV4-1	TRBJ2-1	CASSQEGSGGSYNEQFF
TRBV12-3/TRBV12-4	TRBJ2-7	CASRVAGEPYEQYF
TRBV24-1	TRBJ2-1	CATSDSSVGEQFF
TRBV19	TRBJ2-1	CASSFRGGPRKNEQFF
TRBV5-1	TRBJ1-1	CASSWTGGGTEAFF
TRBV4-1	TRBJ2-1	CASSQDEIRGTDEQFF
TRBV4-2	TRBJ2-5	CASSPSTSGETQYF
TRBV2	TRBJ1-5	CASNGGNQPQHF
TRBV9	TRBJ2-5	CASSPNPGTGGRETQYF
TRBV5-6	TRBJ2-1	CASNPRGSYNEQFF
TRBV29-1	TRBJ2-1	CSVGGGGNEQFF
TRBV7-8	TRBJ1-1	CASSLGGAGMNTEAFF
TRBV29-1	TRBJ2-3	CSVVPGGGRGADTQYF
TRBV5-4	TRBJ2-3	CASSVQGTSTDTQYF
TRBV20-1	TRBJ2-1	CSARDTGLGGGAFF
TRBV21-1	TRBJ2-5	CASSACRIRETQYF
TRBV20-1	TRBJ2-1	CSARIRDSYNEQFF
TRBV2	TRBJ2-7	CASNRDRLYEQYF
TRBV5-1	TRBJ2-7	CASSLVGLEAYEQYF
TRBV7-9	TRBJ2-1	CASSRTGTSYNEQFF
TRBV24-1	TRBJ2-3	CATSDLTSLGRDTQYF
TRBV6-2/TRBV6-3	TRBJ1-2	CASSTTLSHYGYTF
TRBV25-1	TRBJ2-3	CASSEIGRSWTDTQYF
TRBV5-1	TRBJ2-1	CASSLAIQVGEQFF
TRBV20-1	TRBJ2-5	CSAWGGLQETQYF
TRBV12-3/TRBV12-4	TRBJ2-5	CASSLGGLRWIAQYF
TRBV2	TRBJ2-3	CASSRDRAGTDTQYF